The 20 T cell receptor beta chains given below trace back to one sample, sequenced in a study of CD8+CD57+ T cells in acquired aplastic anemia. TCR beta VDJ and CDR3 profiling used genomic DNA as template. TCRdb called the reads again in MiXCR, with one record for every CDR3 protein. The table shows roughly 220,000 distinct CDR3 sequences, with more than 55% occurring only once. Previously, flow cytometry had revealed CD8+CD57+ cell expansion in the patients chosen for sequencing. The sample consisted of sorted CD4+, CD8+, or CD8+CD57+ T cells (not recorded which) from PBMCs. These receptors were collected from a human donor with aplastic anemia.

The chain carries TRBV7-8 and TRBJ2-5; maybe TRBD1 (6 bases). Germline assignment: CDR1 SGHVS and CDR2 FQNEAQ. The germline V and J ends were trimmed by 5 bases and 1 base, with 14 bases remaining between them. There are 15 residues in the CDR3. CDR3 loop: CASSVHRDTQETQYF. CDR3 DNA: TGTGCCAGCAGCGTACACCGGGACACCCAAGAGACCCAGTACTTC.

The sample holds a few counts of this clonotype. The chain has TRBV7-9 and TRBJ1-1, with 7 bases identical to TRBD1. The junction had 8 bases not matched to a gene; V was cut back by 4 bases and J by 3 bases. Germline loops: CDR1 SEHNR, CDR2 FQNEAQ (reference sequence). CDR3 length equals 15 residues. CDR3: CASSSTRGRDTEAFF. CDR3 sequence (DNA): TGTGCCAGCAGCTCCACAAGGGGGCGGGACACTGAAGCTTTCTTT.

The chain links TRBV5-6 to TRBJ2-7, with 7 nucleotides matching TRBD2. V trimming: 4 bases; J trimming: 5 bases; junction bases outside the gene matches: 9. CDR3 length: 14 residues. CDR1 and CDR2 from the germline V gene are SGHDT and YYEEEE. CDR3 in amino acids: CASSAKAGWNEQYF. Written as DNA, the CDR3 is TGTGCCAGCAGCGCGAAAGCGGGGTGGAACGAGCAGTACTTC.

This chain uses TRBV10-3 with TRBJ1-4; D is uncertain. Germline CDR1 and CDR2: ENHRY and SYGVKD. There are 15 residues in the CDR3. Trimming pared 2 bases from V and 4 bases from J, leaving 11 bases between. The chain's CDR3 is CAISEEDRSNEKLFF. The CDR3 nucleotides are TGTGCCATCAGTGAGGAGGACCGAAGTAATGAAAAACTGTTTTTT.

The chain employs TRBV7-8 and TRBJ2-7; D may be TRBD1 (7 bases). In germline, CDR1 is SGHVS, CDR2 FQNEAQ. Trimming removed 6 bases at V and 5 bases at J, with 20 bases between. The CDR3 runs 15 residues. The CDR3 bases are TGTGCCAGCAGTTTAACCGGGGGACAGTCTAACGAGCAGTACTTC. Translating it yields CASSLTGGQSNEQYF.

The gene calls are TRBV15 and TRBJ2-7, with TRBD1 matching over 10 bases. CDR1 LNHNV and CDR2 YYDKDF come from the germline V gene (reference sequence). The CDR3 spans 14 residues. V trimming: 5 bases; J trimming: 3 bases; junction bases outside the gene matches: 4. CDR3 protein: CATSDRDRGYEQYF. For the CDR3, the DNA is TGTGCCACCAGCGACCGGGACAGGGGCTACGAGCAGTACTTC.

The rearrangement links TRBV2 to TRBJ2-7; D perhaps matches TRBD1 (6 bases). Trimming took off 5 bases at V and 6 bases at J, with 11 bases between the two ends. CDR1 and CDR2 (germline): SNHLY, FYNNEI. This CDR3 spans 12 amino acids. The CDR3 bases are TGTGCCAGCAGTACAGGGAAGGGCGAGCAGTACTTC. It translates to CASSTGKGEQYF.

This clonotype showed up just a few times. The chain uses TRBV7-9 and TRBJ1-1; D remains ambiguous. Germline V gene lookup returns CDR1 SEHNR and CDR2 FQNEAQ (reference sequence). The V and J ends lost 6 bases and 1 base respectively, with 12 bases between them. CDR3 size: 14 residues. The CDR3 sequence is CASRADGANTEAFF. As DNA, the CDR3 is TGTGCCAGCAGGGCGGACGGAGCGAACACTGAAGCTTTCTTT.

Only a few counts were recorded for this clonotype. The V and J genes are TRBV15 and TRBJ2-5; D is possibly TRBD1 (5 bases). Looked up from germline, CDR1 is LNHNV and CDR2 is YYDKDF (reference sequence). The germline V and J ends were trimmed by 0 bases and 2 bases, with 7 bases remaining between them. CDR3 length equals 14 residues. The CDR3 region is CATSRDTGQETQYF. The CDR3 DNA reads TGTGCCACCAGCAGAGATACAGGACAAGAGACCCAGTACTTC.

Only a few counts were recorded for this clonotype. The chain combines TRBV19 with TRBJ1-1; D is undetermined. CDR3 length: 12 residues. Per germline, CDR1 LNHDA and CDR2 SQIVND (reference sequence). V gave up 7 bases and J gave up 1 base, with 7 bases separating them. CDR3 residues: CASTQTNTEAFF. The DNA of the CDR3 is TGTGCCAGTACCCAAACGAACACTGAAGCTTTCTTT. Filled out from reference TRBV19 and TRBJ1-1, the complete variable domain reads DGGITQSPKYLFRKEGQNVTLSCEQNLNHDAMYWYRQDPGQGLRLIYYSQIVNDFQKGDIAEGYSVSREKKESFPLTVTSAQKNPTAFYLCASTQTNTEAFFGQGTRLTVV.

The chain carries TRBV9 and TRBJ2-7; 7 bases are shared with TRBD1. The germline V gene encodes CDR1 SGDLS and CDR2 YYNGEE. This CDR3 region has 14 residues. Trimming at V came to 3 bases and at J to 4 bases, leaving 7 bases not matched to a gene. CDR3 in DNA: TGTGCCAGCAGCGGACAGGGCACCGGTTACGAGCAGTACTTC. Amino acids: CASSGQGTGYEQYF.

As concerns this clonotype: The junction shows a germline mismatch at one end, possibly a read error. This chain uses TRBV20-1 with TRBJ1-5; D might be TRBD1 (5 bases). Per the germline V gene, CDR1 is DFQATT and CDR2 is SNEGSKA (reference sequence). This CDR3 has 13 amino acids. CDR3 sequence: CSAPQGGNQPQHF. CDR3 bases: TGCAGTGCTCCTCAGGGTGGCAATCAGCCCCAGCATTTC.

This clonotype occurred once. This sequence joins TRBV7-3 and TRBJ2-7; D is unclear. The CDR3 covers 12 residues. Germline CDR1 SGHTA, CDR2 FQGTGA. V was cut by 1 base and J by 5 bases, with 6 bases left in between. The CDR3 here is CASSLIGHEQYF. DNA for the CDR3: TGTGCCAGCAGCTTAATTGGCCACGAGCAGTACTTC.

This clonotype was picked up a small number of times. This rearrangement joins TRBV10-3 to TRBJ2-7; either TRBD1 or TRBD2 may fit D (7 bases each). V dropped 6 bases and J dropped 5 bases, with 17 bases sitting between them. This CDR3 spans 14 amino acids. Germline values: CDR1 ENHRY, CDR2 SYGVKD. The CDR3 loop is CAIRAGGGSHEQYF. The CDR3 coding sequence is TGTGCCATCAGGGCAGGGGGGGGTTCCCACGAGCAGTACTTC.

V gene TRBV10-2 combines with J gene TRBJ1-2; D might be TRBD1 (5 bases). Germline lookup yields CDR1 WSHSY and CDR2 SAAADI. V lost 6 bases and J 5 bases, leaving 16 bases between the germline ends. The CDR3 contains 14 residues. Here the CDR3 reads CASSPGTAGYGYTF. CDR3 sequence (DNA): TGCGCCAGCAGCCCTGGGACCGCTGGGTATGGCTACACCTTC.

This clonotype was counted a few times. The chain couples TRBV19 to TRBJ1-1; D not certain. From germline, CDR1 is LNHDA and CDR2 SQIVND (reference sequence). This CDR3 has 15 residues. V gave up 4 bases and J gave up 0 bases, with 12 bases separating them. The CDR3: CASSTPTGLNTEAFF. The CDR3, as DNA: TGTGCCAGTAGTACCCCTACCGGATTGAACACTGAAGCTTTCTTT.

This clonotype occurred many times. CDR3 amino acids: CASRPPGLARLGTDTQYF. As DNA, the CDR3 is TGTGCCAGCAGGCCACCGGGACTCGCGCGCCTAGGCACAGATACGCAGTATTTT. This rearrangement joins TRBV12-3 or TRBV12-4 to TRBJ2-3, with D tentatively TRBD2 (6 bases). This CDR3 spans 18 amino acids. V lost 6 bases and J lost 1, with 23 bases in between.

Only one count was recorded for this clonotype. V gene TRBV19 combines with J gene TRBJ2-5; D is ambiguous. Germline V CDR1 and CDR2: LNHDA, SQIVND (reference sequence). The V gene lost 5 bases and the J gene lost 2 bases, with 6 bases spanning the gap. The length of the CDR3 is 12 residues. CDR3 bases: TGTGCCAGTAGTGCCGATCAAGAGACCCAGTACTTC. This gives the protein CASSADQETQYF.

This clonotype occurred many times. V is TRBV7-3 and J is TRBJ2-1; 11 bases fit TRBD2. V was pared by 5 bases and J by 0 bases, with 9 bases of the junction left unmatched. The germline gives CDR1 SGHTA, CDR2 FQGTGA. The length of the CDR3 is 18 residues. The CDR3 sequence is CASSPFTSGGSSYNEQFF. CDR3 DNA sequence: TGTGCCAGCAGCCCGTTTACTAGCGGGGGTAGCTCCTACAATGAGCAGTTCTTC.

This clonotype was detected ten times or more. CDR3 nucleotide sequence: TGTGCCAGCAGTGAAGCGCCGGCCCATATGGGGGAGCTGTTTTTT. Its protein is CASSEAPAHMGELFF. The V and J genes are TRBV2 and TRBJ2-2; D is unresolved. V lost 0 bases, J lost 8 bases, and 13 bases lay in between. Germline lookup yields CDR1 SNHLY and CDR2 FYNNEI. CDR3 length: 15 amino acids.